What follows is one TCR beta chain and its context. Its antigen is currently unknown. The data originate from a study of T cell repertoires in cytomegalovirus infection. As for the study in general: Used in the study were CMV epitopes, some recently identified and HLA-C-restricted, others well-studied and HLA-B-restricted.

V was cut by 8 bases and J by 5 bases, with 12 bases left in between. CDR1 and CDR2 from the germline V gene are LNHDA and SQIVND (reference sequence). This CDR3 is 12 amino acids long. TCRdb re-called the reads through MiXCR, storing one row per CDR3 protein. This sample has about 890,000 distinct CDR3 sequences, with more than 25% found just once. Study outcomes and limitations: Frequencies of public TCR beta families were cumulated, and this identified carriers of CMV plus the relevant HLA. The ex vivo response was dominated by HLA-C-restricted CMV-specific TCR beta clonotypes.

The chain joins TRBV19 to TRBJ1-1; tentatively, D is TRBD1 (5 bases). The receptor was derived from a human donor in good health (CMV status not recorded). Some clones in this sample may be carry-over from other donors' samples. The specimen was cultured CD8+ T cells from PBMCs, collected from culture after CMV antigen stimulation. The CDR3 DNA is TGTGCCAGTGGGGACGTACGGACTGAAGCTTTCTTT. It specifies CASGDVRTEAFF.